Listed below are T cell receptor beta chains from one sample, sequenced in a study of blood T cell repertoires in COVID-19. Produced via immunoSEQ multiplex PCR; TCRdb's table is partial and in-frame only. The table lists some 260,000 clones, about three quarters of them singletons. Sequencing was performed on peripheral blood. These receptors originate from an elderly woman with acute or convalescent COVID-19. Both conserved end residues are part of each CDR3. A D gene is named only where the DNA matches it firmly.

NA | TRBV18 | CASSARLYGETQYF
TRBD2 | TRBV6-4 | CASSPIPGGPNEQFF
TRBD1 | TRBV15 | CATSTRGQGLETQYF
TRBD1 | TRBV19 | CASSRSTGDSNYGYTF
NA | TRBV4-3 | CASSQDLLGELFF
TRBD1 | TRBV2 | CASSPQGANTGELFF
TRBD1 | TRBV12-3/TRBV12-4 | CASTPDRVGYTF
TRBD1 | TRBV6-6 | CASSYGQGKRTPFF
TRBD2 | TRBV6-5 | CASRGLGTFNAQYF
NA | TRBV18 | CASSPIDRGFYSGANVLTF
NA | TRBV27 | CASRSGQVGFYEQYF
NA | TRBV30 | CAWSGGDVEYF
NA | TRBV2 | CASSVIGGSASGNTIYF
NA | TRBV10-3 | CAISESEFSGNTIYF
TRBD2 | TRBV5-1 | CASSLGGTSGGYEQYF
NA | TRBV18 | CASSPVPGANEKLFF
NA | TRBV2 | CASSVTDYGYTF
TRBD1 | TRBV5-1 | CASSLAGTGGEGYTF
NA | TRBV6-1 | CASSEAGHPQKAQHF
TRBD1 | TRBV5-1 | CASSPQPDREDIQYF
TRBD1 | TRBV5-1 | CASSLRQGGGTGELFF
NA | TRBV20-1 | CSASTADTQYF
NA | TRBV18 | CASSNSQETQYF
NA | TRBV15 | CATSRRVASVNTEAFF